Shown below are 17 T cell receptor beta chains from a single sample sequenced in a study of blood T cell repertoires in COVID-19. Method: immunoSEQ multiplex PCR; TCRdb's copy keeps in-frame clones and lacks some. The sample has about 260,000 clones; about 89% are singletons. The sample taken for sequencing was peripheral blood. The receptor set was obtained from a woman aged 40 to 55 who had recovered from COVID-19.

This clone was seen a single time. CDR3 in DNA: TGTGCCAGCAGCTTAGAGCGGGGCGGGGAAGGCTACACCTTC. It yields the protein CASSLERGGEGYTF. V is TRBV11-2 and J is TRBJ1-2, with D maybe TRBD1 (5 bases). CDR3 size: 14 residues. V was shortened by 0 bases and J by 8 bases, with 13 bases between the two germline ends. Germline assignment: CDR1 SGHAT and CDR2 FQNNGV.

The rearrangement links TRBV19 to TRBJ1-2; TRBD1 matches at 8 bases. Germline loops: CDR1 LNHDA, CDR2 SQIVND (reference sequence). V shed 7 bases, J shed 4 bases, and the junction held 2 bases outside the gene matches. The CDR3 consists of 12 residues. This CDR3 is CASTDRAYGYTF. The CDR3 DNA reads as TGTGCCAGTACGGACAGGGCCTATGGCTACACCTTC.

This chain links TRBV3-1 (or the pseudogene TRBV3-2) with TRBJ1-1; no clear D gene. Germline V gene sequence: CDR1 LGHDT, CDR2 YNNKEL (reference sequence). The CDR3 has 14 residues. V was trimmed by 0 bases and J by 1 base, leaving 6 bases between them. The CDR3 DNA reads TGTGCCAGCAGCCAAGATCACAGGAACACTGAAGCTTTCTTT. This gives the protein CASSQDHRNTEAFF.

The rearrangement links TRBV5-1 to TRBJ1-4; D might be TRBD1 (5 bases). The CDR3 is made up of 15 amino acids. Trimming removed 4 bases at V and 0 bases at J, with 10 bases between. Germline CDR1 SGHRS, CDR2 YFSETQ. The CDR3 protein is CASSRGQATNEKLFF. CDR3 coding DNA: TGCGCCAGCAGCCGAGGACAAGCAACTAATGAAAAACTGTTTTTT.

The chain links TRBV5-6 to TRBJ2-7; 9 nucleotides align to TRBD1. The CDR3 is 14 residues long. Per the germline V gene, CDR1 is SGHDT and CDR2 is YYEEEE. The V and J ends lost 3 bases and 5 bases, in that order; junction bases with no gene match: 6. CDR3 nucleotides: TGTGCCAGCAGCTGGGACAGGGCCGCCCACGAGCAGTACTTC. It translates to CASSWDRAAHEQYF.

This chain connects TRBV5-6 to TRBJ1-2, with D perhaps TRBD1 (6 bases). The germline V gene has CDR1 SGHDT and CDR2 YYEEEE. The V and J ends lost 2 bases and 0 bases respectively, with 11 bases between them. The CDR3 runs 15 residues. CDR3 DNA: TGTGCCAGCAGCTTAAGCCCAGGGGCTAACTATGGCTACACCTTC. It translates to CASSLSPGANYGYTF.

The CDR3 nucleotides read TGCAGCGTTGGGGGGACAGCCATGAACACTGAAGCTTTCTTT. As protein: CSVGGTAMNTEAFF. The chain has TRBV29-1 and TRBJ1-1; 7 nucleotides line up with TRBD1. The V gene end was trimmed by 4 bases and the J gene end by 0 bases; junction bases not matched to a gene: 5. Germline V gives CDR1 SQVTM, CDR2 ANQGSEA. The CDR3 covers 14 residues.

The chain recombines TRBV11-2 with TRBJ1-5, with 8 bases that match TRBD1. J was trimmed by 7 bases and V by 6 bases; bases with no gene match: 11. CDR1 and CDR2 (germline): SGHAT, FQNNGV. The CDR3 spans 15 residues. CDR3 residues: CASSRMTGEEQPQHF. CDR3 DNA sequence: TGTGCCAGCAGTCGGATGACAGGGGAGGAACAGCCCCAGCATTTT.

The chain recombines TRBV3-1 (or the pseudogene TRBV3-2) with TRBJ1-1, with D hard to call. There are 14 residues in the CDR3. Per germline, CDR1 LGHDT and CDR2 YNNKEL (reference sequence). V was pared by 1 base and J by 8 bases, with 14 bases between. The CDR3 nucleotides read TGTGCCAGCAGCCAAGTCGGGTCTGCCCAAGAAGCTTTCTTT. Its translation is CASSQVGSAQEAFF.

This chain links TRBV12-3 or TRBV12-4 with TRBJ1-2; D not certain. The CDR3 is 13 residues long. V was clipped by 0 bases and J by 6 bases, with 8 bases between them. For the CDR3, the DNA is TGTGCCAGCAGTTTAGCCCAGCGACATGGCTACACCTTC. The encoded protein is CASSLAQRHGYTF.

The V gene is TRBV7-8, the J gene TRBJ2-2, with 8 bases that match TRBD2. J was trimmed by 3 bases and V by 2 bases; bases with no gene match: 5. Germline CDR1 SGHVS, CDR2 FQNEAQ. The CDR3 runs to 16 residues. CDR3 region: CASSLRAAGDTGELFF. CDR3 in DNA: TGTGCCAGCAGCTTAAGGGCAGCGGGGGACACCGGGGAGCTGTTTTTT. The full variable domain, completed using reference TRBV7-8 and TRBJ2-2, is GAGVSQSPRYKVAKRGQDVALRCDPISGHVSLFWYQQALGQGPEFLTYFQNEAQLDKSGLPSDRFFAERPEGSVSTLKIQRTQQEDSAVYLCASSLRAAGDTGELFFGEGSRLTVL.

The V call is TRBV4-3, the J call TRBJ1-4; a possible D gene is TRBD1 (6 bases). This CDR3 has 18 amino acids. Trimming cost V 0 bases and J 2 bases, with 16 bases left between them. Germline assignment: CDR1 LGHNA and CDR2 YSLEER. Written as DNA, the CDR3 is TGCGCCAGCAGCCAAGAGGGGGGGCCTGACGGCACTAATGAAAAACTGTTTTTT. This encodes CASSQEGGPDGTNEKLFF.

The chain is built from TRBV6-5 and TRBJ2-3; a weak D match, TRBD1 (6 bases). The CDR3 covers 13 residues. Deletions cut 6 bases from V and 2 bases from J, with 9 bases between. Germline CDR1 is MNHEY and CDR2 is SVGAGI. In nucleotides, the CDR3 is TGTGCCAGCAGCGGACAGTTCACAGATACGCAGTATTTT. It specifies CASSGQFTDTQYF.

V is TRBV9 and J is TRBJ2-3, with 13 bases fitting TRBD2. Germline CDR1 reads SGDLS; CDR2 reads YYNGEE. V lost 3 bases and J lost 6; bases outside the gene matches: 10. This CDR3 region has 17 residues. CDR3 residues: CASSATSGGRTADTQYF. CDR3 nucleotides: TGTGCCAGCAGCGCGACTAGCGGGGGGCGGACCGCCGATACGCAGTATTTT.

The V gene is TRBV5-6, the J gene TRBJ2-7; 7 positions agree with TRBD1. Trimming at V came to 4 bases and at J to 4 bases, leaving 8 bases not matched to a gene. This CDR3 has 14 residues. Per germline, CDR1 SGHDT and CDR2 YYEEEE. CDR3 amino acids: CASSPDREVYEQYF. The CDR3 DNA follows: TGTGCCAGCAGCCCTGACAGGGAAGTATACGAGCAGTACTTC.

CDR3 bases: TGTGCCAGCAGCCAAGTTTTTTCTGTGGGGGAGCTGTTTTTT. Protein sequence: CASSQVFSVGELFF. The chain couples TRBV3-1 (or the pseudogene TRBV3-2) to TRBJ2-2, with D unresolved. Germline lookup yields CDR1 LGHDT and CDR2 YNNKEL (reference sequence). Trimming pared 1 base from V and 8 bases from J, leaving 11 bases between. The CDR3 is 14 amino acids.

V is TRBV19 and J is TRBJ1-6; tentatively, D is TRBD1 (6 bases). Germline V gene sequence: CDR1 LNHDA, CDR2 SQIVND (reference sequence). The germline V and J ends were trimmed by 5 bases and 10 bases, with 12 bases remaining between them. The CDR3 is 13 amino acids. DNA of the CDR3: TGTGCCAGTAGTGACCGACAGGCGTCACCCCTCCACTTT. It is translated as CASSDRQASPLHF.